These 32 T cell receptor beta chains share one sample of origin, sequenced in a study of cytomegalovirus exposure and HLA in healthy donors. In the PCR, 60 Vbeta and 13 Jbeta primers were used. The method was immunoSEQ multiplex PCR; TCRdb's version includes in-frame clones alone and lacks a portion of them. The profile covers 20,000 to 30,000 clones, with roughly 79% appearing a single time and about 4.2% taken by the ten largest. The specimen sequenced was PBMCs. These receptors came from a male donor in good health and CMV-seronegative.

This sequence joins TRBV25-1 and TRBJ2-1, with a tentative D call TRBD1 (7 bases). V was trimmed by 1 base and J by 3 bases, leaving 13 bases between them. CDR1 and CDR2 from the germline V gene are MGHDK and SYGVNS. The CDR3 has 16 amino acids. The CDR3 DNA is TGTGCCAGCAGTGAATTTGGGCAGGGGGGCTACAATGAGCAGTTCTTC. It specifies CASSEFGQGGYNEQFF.

The CDR3 reads CASRDRGCSSYEQYF. In DNA form, the CDR3 reads TGCGCCAGCAGGGACAGGGGGTGTAGCTCCTACGAGCAGTACTTC. This chain joins TRBV10-1 and TRBJ2-7; TRBD1 agrees at 10 bases. This CDR3 contains 15 residues. Germline CDR1 reads WNHNN; CDR2 reads SYGVQD (reference sequence). The V segment lost 6 bases and the J segment 0 bases; nucleotides outside the gene matches: 5.

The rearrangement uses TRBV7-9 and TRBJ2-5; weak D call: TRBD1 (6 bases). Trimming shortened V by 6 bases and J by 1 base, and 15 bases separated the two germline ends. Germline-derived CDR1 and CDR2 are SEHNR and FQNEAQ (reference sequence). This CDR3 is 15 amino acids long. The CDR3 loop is CASSSAQGIQETQYF. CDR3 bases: TGTGCCAGCAGTTCGGCTCAGGGGATCCAAGAGACCCAGTACTTC.

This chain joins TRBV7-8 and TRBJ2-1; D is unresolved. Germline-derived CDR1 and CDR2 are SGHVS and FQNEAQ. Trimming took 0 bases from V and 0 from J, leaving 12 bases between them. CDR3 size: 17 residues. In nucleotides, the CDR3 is TGTGCCAGCAGCTTAGCGCGTGGCGGAAGCTCCTACAATGAGCAGTTCTTC. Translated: CASSLARGGSSYNEQFF. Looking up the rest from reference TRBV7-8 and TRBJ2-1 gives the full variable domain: GAGVSQSPRYKVAKRGQDVALRCDPISGHVSLFWYQQALGQGPEFLTYFQNEAQLDKSGLPSDRFFAERPEGSVSTLKIQRTQQEDSAVYLCASSLARGGSSYNEQFFGPGTRLTVL.

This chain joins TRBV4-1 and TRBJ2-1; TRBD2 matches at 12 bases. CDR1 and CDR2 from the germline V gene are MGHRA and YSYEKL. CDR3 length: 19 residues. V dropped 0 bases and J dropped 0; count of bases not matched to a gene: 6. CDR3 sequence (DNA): TGCGCCAGCAGCCAAGAATCTGCGACTAGCGGGAGCTCCTACAATGAGCAGTTCTTC. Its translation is CASSQESATSGSSYNEQFF.

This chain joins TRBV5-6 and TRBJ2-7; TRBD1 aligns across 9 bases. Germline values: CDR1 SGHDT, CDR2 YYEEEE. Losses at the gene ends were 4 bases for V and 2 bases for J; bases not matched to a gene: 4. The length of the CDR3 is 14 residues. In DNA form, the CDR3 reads TGTGCCAGCAGCCCGGACAGGGGAACCTACGAGCAGTACTTC. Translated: CASSPDRGTYEQYF.

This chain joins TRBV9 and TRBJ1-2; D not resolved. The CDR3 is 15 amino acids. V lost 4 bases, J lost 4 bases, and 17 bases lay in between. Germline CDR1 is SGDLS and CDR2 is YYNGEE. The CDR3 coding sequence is TGTGCCAGCAGCCCTACCCCGGAGGCTAGCTATGGCTACACCTTC. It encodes CASSPTPEASYGYTF.

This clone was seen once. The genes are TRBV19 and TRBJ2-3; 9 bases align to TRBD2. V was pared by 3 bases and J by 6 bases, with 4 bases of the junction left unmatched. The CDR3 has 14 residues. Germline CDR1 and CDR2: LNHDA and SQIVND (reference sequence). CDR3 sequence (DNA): TGTGCCAGTAGTATTTTACTAGCGGGCGATACGCAGTATTTT. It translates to CASSILLAGDTQYF.

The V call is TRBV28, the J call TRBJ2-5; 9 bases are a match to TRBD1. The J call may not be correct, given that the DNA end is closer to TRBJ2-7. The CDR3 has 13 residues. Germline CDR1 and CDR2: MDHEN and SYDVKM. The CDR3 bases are TGTGCCAGCGTTTTACAGGGGGCGGGCGAGCAGTACTTC. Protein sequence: CASVLQGAGEQYF.

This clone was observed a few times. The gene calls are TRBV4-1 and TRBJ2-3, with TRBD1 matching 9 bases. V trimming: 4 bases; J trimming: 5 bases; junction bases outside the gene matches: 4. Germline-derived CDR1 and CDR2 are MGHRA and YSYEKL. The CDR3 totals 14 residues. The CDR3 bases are TGCGCCAGCAGCCGTCCGGACAGGGGAGATACGCAGTATTTT. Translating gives CASSRPDRGDTQYF.

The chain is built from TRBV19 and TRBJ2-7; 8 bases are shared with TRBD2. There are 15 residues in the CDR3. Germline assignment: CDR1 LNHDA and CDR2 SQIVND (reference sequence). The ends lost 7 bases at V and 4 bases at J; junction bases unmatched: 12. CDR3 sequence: CASMKVAGGRYEQYF. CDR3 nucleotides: TGTGCCAGTATGAAGGTTGCGGGAGGCAGGTACGAGCAGTACTTC.

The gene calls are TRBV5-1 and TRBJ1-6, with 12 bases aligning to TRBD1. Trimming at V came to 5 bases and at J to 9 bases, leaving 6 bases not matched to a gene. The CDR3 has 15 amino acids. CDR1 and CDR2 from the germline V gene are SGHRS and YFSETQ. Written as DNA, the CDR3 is TGCGCCAGCAGTCTACCGGGACAGGGGGCTTCACCCCTCCACTTT. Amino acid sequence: CASSLPGQGASPLHF.

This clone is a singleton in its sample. CDR3 amino acids: CASSQGGGETQYF. As DNA, the CDR3 is TGTGCCAGCAGTCAGGGGGGAGGAGAGACCCAGTACTTC. The chain recombines TRBV7-7 with TRBJ2-5; possibly TRBD1 for D (7 bases). The CDR3 totals 13 residues. Germline loops: CDR1 SSHAT, CDR2 FNYEAQ (reference sequence). Trimming took off 6 bases at V and 4 bases at J, with 12 bases between the two ends.

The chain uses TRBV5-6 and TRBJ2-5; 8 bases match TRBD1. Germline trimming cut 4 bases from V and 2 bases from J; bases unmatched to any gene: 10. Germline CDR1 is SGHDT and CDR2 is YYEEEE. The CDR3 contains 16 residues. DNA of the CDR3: TGTGCCAGCAGCCCATTCAGGGGGCGCGGGCAAGAGACCCAGTACTTC. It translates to CASSPFRGRGQETQYF.

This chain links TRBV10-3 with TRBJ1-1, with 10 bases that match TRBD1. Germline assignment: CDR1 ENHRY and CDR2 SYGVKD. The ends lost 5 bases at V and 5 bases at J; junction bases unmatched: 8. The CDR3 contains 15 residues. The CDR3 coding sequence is TGTGCCATCAGTCCCGCGGGACAGGGGACGACTGAAGCTTTCTTT. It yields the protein CAISPAGQGTTEAFF.

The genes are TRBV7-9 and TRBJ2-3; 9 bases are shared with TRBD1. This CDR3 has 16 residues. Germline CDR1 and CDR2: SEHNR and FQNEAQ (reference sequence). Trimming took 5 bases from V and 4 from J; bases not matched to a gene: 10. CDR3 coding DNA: TGTGCCAGCAGCCTCTCCGCGACAGGGGGGCCAGATACGCAGTATTTT. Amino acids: CASSLSATGGPDTQYF.

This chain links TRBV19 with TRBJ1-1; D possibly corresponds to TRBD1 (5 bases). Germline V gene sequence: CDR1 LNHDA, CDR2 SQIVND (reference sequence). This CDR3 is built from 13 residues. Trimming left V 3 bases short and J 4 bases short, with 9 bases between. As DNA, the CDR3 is TGTGCCAGTAGTATTACGGGGGGCACTGAAGCTTTCTTT. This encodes CASSITGGTEAFF.

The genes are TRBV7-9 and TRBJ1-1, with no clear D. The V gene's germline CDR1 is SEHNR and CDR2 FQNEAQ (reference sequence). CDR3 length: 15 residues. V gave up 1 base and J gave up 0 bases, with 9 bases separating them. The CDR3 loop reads CASSLGLLMNTEAFF. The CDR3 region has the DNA TGTGCCAGCAGCTTAGGTCTACTAATGAACACTGAAGCTTTCTTT.

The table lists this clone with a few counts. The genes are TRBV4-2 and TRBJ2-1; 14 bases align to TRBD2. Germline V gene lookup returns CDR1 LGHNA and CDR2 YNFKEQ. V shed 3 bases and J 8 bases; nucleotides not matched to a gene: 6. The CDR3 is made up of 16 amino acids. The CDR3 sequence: CASSHGGLAGVDEQFF. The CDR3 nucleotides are TGTGCCAGCAGCCACGGGGGACTAGCGGGAGTAGATGAGCAGTTCTTC.

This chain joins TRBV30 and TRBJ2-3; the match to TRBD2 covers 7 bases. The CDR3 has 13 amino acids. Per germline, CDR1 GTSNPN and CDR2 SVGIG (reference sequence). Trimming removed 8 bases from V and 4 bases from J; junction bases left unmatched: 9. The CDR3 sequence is CAHTRGDADTQYF. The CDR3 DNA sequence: TGTGCCCATACCCGGGGGGACGCAGATACGCAGTATTTT.

CDR3 sequence (DNA): TGTGCCAGCAGCTTTTACAATCAGCCCCAGCATTTT. This sequence encodes CASSFYNQPQHF. This chain joins TRBV7-2 and TRBJ1-5; unclear D gene. V was cut by 3 bases and J by 3 bases, with 3 bases left in between. CDR1 and CDR2 from the germline V gene are SGHTA and FQGNSA. This CDR3 comprises 12 residues.

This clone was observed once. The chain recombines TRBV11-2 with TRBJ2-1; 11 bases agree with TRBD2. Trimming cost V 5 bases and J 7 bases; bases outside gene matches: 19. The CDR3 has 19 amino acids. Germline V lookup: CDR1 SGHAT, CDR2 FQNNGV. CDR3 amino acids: CASSPGGSGRAKVGNEQFF. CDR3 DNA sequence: TGTGCCAGCAGCCCAGGGGGTAGCGGGAGGGCCAAGGTTGGTAATGAGCAGTTCTTC. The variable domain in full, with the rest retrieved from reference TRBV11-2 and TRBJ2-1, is EAGVAQSPRYKIIEKRQSVAFWCNPISGHATLYWYQQILGQGPKLLIQFQNNGVVDDSQLPKDRFSAERLKGVDSTLKIQPAKLEDSAVYLCASSPGGSGRAKVGNEQFFGPGTRLTVL.

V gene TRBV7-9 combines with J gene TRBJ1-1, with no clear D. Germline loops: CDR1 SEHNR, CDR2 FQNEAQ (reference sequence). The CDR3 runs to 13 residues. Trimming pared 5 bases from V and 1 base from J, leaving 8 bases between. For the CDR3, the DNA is TGTGCCAGCAGCCCCGAGCAGAACACTGAAGCTTTCTTT. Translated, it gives CASSPEQNTEAFF. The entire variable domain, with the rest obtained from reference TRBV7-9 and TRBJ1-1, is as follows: DTGVSQNPRHKITKRGQNVTFRCDPISEHNRLYWYRQTLGQGPEFLTYFQNEAQLEKSRLLSDRFSAERPKGSFSTLEIQRTEQGDSAMYLCASSPEQNTEAFFGQGTRLTVV.

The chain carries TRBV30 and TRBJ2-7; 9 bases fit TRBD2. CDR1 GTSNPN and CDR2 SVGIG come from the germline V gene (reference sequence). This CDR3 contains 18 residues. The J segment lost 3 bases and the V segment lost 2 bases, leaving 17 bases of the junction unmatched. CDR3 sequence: CAWSSLRTSVNFDYEQYF. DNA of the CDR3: TGTGCCTGGAGTTCCCTGCGGACTAGCGTAAACTTTGACTACGAGCAGTACTTC.

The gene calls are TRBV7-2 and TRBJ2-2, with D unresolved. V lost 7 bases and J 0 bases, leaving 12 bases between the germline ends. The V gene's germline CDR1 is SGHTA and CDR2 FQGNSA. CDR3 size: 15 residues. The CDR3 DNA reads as TGTGCCAGCAACCCGAAAATAGCGAACACCGGGGAGCTGTTTTTT. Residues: CASNPKIANTGELFF.

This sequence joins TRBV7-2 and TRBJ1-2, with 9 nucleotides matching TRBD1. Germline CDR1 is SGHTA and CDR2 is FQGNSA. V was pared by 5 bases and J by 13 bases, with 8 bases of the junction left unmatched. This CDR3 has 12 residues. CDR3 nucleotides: TGTGCCAGCAGCCGGGACAGGGAGGTTAGCACCTTC. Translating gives CASSRDREVSTF.

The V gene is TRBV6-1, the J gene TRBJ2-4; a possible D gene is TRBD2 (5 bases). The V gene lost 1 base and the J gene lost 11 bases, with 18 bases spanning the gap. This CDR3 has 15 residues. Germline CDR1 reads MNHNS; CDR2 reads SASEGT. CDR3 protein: CASSEGPGISPLQYF. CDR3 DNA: TGTGCCAGCAGTGAAGGGCCCGGGATCTCCCCACTTCAGTACTTC.

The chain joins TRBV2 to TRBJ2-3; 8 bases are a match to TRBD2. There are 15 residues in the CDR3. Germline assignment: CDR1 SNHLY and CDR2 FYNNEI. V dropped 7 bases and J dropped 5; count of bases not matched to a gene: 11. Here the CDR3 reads CASNILAGGGDTQYF. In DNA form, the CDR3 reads TGTGCCAGCAATATACTGGCGGGAGGAGGAGATACGCAGTATTTT.

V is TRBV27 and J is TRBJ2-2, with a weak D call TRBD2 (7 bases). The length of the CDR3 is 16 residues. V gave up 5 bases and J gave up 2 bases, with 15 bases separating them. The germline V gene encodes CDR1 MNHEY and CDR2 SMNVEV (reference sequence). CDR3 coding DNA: TGTGCCAGCAGTATACAGGGAGGGATCAACACCGGGGAGCTGTTTTTT. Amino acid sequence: CASSIQGGINTGELFF.

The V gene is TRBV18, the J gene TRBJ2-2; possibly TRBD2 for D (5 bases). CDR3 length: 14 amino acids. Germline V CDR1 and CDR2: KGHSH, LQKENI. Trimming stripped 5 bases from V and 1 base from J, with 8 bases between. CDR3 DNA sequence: TGTGCCAGCTCATCCGGACTGAACACCGGGGAGCTGTTTTTT. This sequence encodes CASSSGLNTGELFF.

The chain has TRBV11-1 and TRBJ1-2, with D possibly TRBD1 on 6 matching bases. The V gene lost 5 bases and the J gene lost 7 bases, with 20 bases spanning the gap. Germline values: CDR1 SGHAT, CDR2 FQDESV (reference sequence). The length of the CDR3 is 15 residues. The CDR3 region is CASSVLAGGESGYTF. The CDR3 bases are TGTGCCAGCAGCGTCCTTGCGGGGGGCGAGTCTGGCTACACCTTC.

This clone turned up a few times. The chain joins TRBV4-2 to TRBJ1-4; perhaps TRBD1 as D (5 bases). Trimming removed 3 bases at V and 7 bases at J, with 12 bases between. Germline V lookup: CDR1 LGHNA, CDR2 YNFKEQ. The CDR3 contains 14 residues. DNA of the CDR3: TGTGCCAGCAGCCAGTCAGGGTCTGCTGAAAAACTGTTTTTT. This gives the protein CASSQSGSAEKLFF.